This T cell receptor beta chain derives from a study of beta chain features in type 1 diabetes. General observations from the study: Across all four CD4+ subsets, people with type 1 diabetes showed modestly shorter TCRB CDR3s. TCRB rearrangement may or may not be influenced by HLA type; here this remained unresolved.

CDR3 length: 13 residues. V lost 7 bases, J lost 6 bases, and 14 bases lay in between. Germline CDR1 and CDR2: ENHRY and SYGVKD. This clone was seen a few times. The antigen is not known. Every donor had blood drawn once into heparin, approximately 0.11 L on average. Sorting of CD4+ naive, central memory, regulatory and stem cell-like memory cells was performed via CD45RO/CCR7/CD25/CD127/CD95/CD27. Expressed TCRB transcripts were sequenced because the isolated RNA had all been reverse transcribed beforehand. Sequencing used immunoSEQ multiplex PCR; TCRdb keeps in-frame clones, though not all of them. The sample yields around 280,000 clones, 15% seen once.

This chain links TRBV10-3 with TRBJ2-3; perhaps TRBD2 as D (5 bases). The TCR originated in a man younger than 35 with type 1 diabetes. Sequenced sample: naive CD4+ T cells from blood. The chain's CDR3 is CAIKDLRGDTQYF. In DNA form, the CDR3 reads TGTGCCATCAAAGATCTACGAGGGGATACGCAGTATTTT.